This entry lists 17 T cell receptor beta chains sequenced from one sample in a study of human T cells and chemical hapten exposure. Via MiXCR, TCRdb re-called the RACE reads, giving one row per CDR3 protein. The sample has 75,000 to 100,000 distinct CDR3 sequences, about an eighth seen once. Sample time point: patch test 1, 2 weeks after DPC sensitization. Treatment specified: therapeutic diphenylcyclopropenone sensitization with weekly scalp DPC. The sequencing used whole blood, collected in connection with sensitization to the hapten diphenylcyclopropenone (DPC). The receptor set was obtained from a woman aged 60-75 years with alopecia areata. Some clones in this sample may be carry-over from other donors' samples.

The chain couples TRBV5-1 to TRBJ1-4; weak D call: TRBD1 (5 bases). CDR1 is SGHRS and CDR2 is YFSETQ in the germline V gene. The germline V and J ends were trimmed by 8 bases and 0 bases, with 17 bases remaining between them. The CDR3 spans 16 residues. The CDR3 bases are TGCGCCAGTACTGCTGGGGCCCGACCAACTAATGAAAAACTGTTTTTT. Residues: CASTAGARPTNEKLFF.

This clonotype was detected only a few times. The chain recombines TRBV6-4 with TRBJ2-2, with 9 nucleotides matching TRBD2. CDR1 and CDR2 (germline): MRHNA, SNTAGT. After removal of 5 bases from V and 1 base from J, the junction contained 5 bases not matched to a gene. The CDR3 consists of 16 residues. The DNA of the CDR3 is TGTGCCAGCAGTCTAATGACTAGCGGGAACACCGGGGAGCTGTTTTTT. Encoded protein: CASSLMTSGNTGELFF.

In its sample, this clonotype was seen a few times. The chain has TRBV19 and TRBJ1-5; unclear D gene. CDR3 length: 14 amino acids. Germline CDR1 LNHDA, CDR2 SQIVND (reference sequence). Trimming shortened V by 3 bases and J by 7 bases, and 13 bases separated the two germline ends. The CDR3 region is CASSIETAAQPQHF. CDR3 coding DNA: TGTGCCAGTAGTATCGAAACGGCGGCGCAGCCCCAGCATTTT.

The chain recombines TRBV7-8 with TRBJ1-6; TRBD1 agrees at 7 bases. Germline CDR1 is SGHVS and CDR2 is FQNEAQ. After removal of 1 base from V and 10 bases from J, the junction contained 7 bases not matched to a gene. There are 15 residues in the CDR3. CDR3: CASSLGTGTGSPLHF. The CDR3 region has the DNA TGTGCCAGCAGCTTAGGGACAGGAACAGGATCACCCCTCCACTTT.

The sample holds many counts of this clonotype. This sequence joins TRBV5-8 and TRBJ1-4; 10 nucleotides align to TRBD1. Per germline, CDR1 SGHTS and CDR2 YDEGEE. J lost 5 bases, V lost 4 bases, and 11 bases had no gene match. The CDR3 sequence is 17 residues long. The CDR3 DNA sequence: TGTGCCAGCAGCCTGGAGGGTTGGACAGGGGGAAATGAAAAACTGTTTTTT. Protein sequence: CASSLEGWTGGNEKLFF. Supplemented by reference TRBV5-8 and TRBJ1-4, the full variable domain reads EAGVTQSPTHLIKTRGQQATLRCSPISGHTSVYWYQQALGLGLQFLLWYDEGEERNRGNFPPRFSGRQFPNYSSELNVNALELEDSALYLCASSLEGWTGGNEKLFFGSGTQLSVL.

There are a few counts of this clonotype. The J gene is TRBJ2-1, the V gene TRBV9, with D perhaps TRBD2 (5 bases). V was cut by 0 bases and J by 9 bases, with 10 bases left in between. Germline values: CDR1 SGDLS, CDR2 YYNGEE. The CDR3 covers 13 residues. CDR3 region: CASSVAGLGEQFF. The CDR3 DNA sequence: TGTGCCAGCAGCGTAGCGGGGTTGGGTGAGCAGTTCTTC.

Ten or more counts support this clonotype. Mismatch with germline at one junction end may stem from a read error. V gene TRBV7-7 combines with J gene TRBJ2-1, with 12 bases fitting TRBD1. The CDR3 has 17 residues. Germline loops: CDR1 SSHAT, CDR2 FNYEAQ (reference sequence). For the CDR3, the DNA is TGTGCTAGCAGCAGTGCCGGGACAGGGGGCACGTACAATGAGCAGTTCTTC. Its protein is CASSSAGTGGTYNEQFF.

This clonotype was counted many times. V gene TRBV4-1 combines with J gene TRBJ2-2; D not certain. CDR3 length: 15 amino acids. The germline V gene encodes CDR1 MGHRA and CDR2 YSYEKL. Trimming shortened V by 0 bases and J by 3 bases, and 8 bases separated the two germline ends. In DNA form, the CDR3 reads TGCGCCAGCAGCCAAGATCGTTTTTACACCGGGGAGCTGTTTTTT. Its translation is CASSQDRFYTGELFF.

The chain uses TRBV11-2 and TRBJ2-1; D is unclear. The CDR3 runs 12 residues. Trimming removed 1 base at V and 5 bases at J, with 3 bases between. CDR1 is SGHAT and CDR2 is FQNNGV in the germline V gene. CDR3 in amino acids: CASSLGNNEQFF. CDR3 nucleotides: TGTGCCAGCAGCTTAGGCAACAATGAGCAGTTCTTC.

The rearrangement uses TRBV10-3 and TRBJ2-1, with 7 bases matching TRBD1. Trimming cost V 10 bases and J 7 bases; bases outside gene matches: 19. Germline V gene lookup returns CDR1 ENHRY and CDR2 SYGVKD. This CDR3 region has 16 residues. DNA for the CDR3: TGTGCCACCGGTCGGGGACAGCCACTCTTCGGTAATGAGCAGTTCTTC. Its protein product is CATGRGQPLFGNEQFF.

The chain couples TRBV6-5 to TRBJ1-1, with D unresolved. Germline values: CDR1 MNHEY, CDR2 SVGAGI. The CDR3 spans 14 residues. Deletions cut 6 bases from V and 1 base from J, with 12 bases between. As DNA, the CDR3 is TGTGCCAGCAGCCGCGCTTTAGGGAACACTGAAGCTTTCTTT. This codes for CASSRALGNTEAFF.

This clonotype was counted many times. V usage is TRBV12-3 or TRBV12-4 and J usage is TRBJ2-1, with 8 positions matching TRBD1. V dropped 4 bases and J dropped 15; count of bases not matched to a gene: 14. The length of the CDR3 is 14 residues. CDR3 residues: CASSYQGANMGWFF. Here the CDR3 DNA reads TGTGCCAGCAGTTATCAGGGGGCGAATATGGGGTGGTTCTTC.

CDR3 sequence: CASSKLGTGYNEQYF. In DNA form, the CDR3 reads TGTGCCAGCAGTAAGCTTGGGACAGGGTATAACGAGCAGTACTTC. The chain combines TRBV6-5 with TRBJ2-7; 9 nucleotides line up with TRBD1. Germline lookup yields CDR1 MNHEY and CDR2 SVGAGI. The V gene end was trimmed by 5 bases and the J gene end by 5 bases; junction bases not matched to a gene: 10. This CDR3 comprises 15 residues.

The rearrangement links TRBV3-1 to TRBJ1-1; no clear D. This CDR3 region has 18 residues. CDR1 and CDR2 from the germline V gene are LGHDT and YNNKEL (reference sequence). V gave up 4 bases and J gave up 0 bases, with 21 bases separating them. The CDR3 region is CASSPHNPGLVMNTEAFF. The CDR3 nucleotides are TGTGCCAGCAGCCCCCATAACCCGGGCCTCGTTATGAACACTGAAGCTTTCTTT.

CDR3 loop: CASSRTGGSGYTF. DNA of the CDR3: TGTGCCAGCAGCCGGACAGGGGGCAGTGGCTACACCTTC. The rearrangement uses TRBV6-6 and TRBJ1-2; 11 bases match TRBD1. There are 13 residues in the CDR3. Germline V CDR1 and CDR2: MNHNY, SVGAGI (reference sequence). Unmatched junction bases numbered 4, after V lost 6 bases and J lost 7 bases.

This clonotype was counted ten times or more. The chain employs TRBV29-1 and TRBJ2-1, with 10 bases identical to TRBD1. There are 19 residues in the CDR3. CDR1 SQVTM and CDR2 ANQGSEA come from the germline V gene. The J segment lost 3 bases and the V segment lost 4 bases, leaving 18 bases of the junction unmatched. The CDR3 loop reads CSVVLFGTGVRVSYNEQFF. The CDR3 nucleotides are TGCAGCGTTGTCTTATTTGGGACAGGGGTGAGGGTAAGCTACAATGAGCAGTTCTTC.

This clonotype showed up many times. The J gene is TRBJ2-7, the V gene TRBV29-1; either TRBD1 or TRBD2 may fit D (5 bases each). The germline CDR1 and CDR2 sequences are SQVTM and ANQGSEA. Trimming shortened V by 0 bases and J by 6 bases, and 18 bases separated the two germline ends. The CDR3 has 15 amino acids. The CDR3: CSVEETGTTRSEQYF. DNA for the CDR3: TGCAGCGTTGAAGAAACCGGGACGACGCGGAGCGAGCAGTACTTC.